This T cell receptor (beta chain) was captured in a study of OX40 agonist ivuxolimab in advanced cancers. As for the study in general: Across the patients, intravenous ivuxolimab was delivered every 2 weeks at 0.01 to 10 mg/kg. Study-wide findings and caveats: Also present in some nonresponders was a low level of normalized T-cell clonal expansion. Patients who responded partially at 0.1-3.0 mg/kg showed clonal expansion ranking among the lowest.

Libraries were prepared by immunoSEQ multiplex PCR; TCRdb keeps only in-frame clonotypes and omits some of them. The data hold some 46,000 clones, with 75% to 90% observed a single time. The V gene's germline CDR1 is LNHDA and CDR2 SQIVND (reference sequence). V shed 5 bases and J shed 2 bases, with 22 bases lying between them. The CDR3 runs 18 residues. Remarks on this clone: The antigen remains unidentified.

Samples of blood were obtained at baseline, on cycle 4 day 1, and on cycle 7 day 1. This chain joins TRBV19 and TRBJ1-5; D remains ambiguous. This specimen consisted of CD4+ or CD8+ T cells sorted from blood, obtained in a trial of the OX40 agonist ivuxolimab. The clonotype originates from an adult with an advanced solid tumor such as melanoma, head and neck, liver or kidney cancer. DNA for the CDR3: TGTGCCAGTAGTCCCCGGAGTTTTTTGGCCCGAGGCAATCAGCCCCAGCATTTT. Its translation is CASSPRSFLARGNQPQHF. The entire variable domain, with the rest obtained from reference TRBV19 and TRBJ1-5, is as follows: DGGITQSPKYLFRKEGQNVTLSCEQNLNHDAMYWYRQDPGQGLRLIYYSQIVNDFQKGDIAEGYSVSREKKESFPLTVTSAQKNPTAFYLCASSPRSFLARGNQPQHFGDGTRLSIL.